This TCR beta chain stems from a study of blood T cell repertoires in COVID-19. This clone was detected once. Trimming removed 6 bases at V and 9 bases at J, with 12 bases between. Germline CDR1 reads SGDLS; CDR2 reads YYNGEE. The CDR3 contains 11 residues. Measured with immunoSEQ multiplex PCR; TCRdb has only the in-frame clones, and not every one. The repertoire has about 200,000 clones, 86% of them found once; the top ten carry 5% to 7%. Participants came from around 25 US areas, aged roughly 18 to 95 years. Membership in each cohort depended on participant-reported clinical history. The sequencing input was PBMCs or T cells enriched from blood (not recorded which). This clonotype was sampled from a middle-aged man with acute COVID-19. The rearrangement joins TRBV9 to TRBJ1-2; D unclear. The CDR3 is CASTLGLSYTF. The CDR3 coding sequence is TGTGCCAGCACCTTAGGACTAAGCTACACCTTC.